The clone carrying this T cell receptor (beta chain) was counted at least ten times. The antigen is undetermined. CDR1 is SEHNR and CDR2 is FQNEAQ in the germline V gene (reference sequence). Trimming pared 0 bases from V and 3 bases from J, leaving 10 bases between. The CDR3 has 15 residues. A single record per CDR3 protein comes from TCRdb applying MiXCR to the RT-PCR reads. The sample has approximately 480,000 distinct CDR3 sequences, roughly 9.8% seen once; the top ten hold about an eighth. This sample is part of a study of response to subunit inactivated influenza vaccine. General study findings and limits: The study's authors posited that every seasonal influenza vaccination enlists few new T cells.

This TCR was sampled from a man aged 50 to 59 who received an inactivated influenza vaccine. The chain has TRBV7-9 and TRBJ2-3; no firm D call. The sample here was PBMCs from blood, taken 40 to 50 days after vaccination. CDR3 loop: CASSLAGGYTDTQYF. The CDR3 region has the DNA TGTGCCAGCAGCTTAGCGGGCGGTTATACAGATACGCAGTATTTT.